This T cell receptor beta chain was captured by sequencing in a study of T-cell reconstitution after alpha-beta-depleted transplantation in children. Overall study results and limits: Surviving recipient T cells and thymic progenitors accounted for the high day-60 TCRbeta diversity observed in some patients. Several hundred expanded graft clones reportedly supplied alpha-beta T cells about two months after transplant. Fresh T-cell production supplied most of the T-cell counts and diversity seen one year after transplant.

In its sample, this clonotype was seen many times. The antigen remains undetermined. TCRbeta library preparation incorporated unique molecular identifiers. TCRdb reprocessed the PCR reads with MiXCR, giving one entry per CDR3 protein. Here the sample spans 200,000 to 250,000 distinct CDR3 sequences, roughly 10% being singletons. The ends were cut back, 6 bases at V and 7 bases at J, with 10 bases in the middle. CDR3 length: 12 amino acids. Germline CDR1 SGHDT, CDR2 YYEEEE. The source material was PBMCs, sampled before TCRalphabeta/CD19-depleted stem cell transplant. This chain uses TRBV5-6 with TRBJ2-2; D gene ambiguous. This TCR was recovered from a child younger than two with acute myeloid leukemia, due to receive a stem cell transplant. In DNA form, the CDR3 reads TGTGCCAGCACCACTTGGGGCGGGGAGCTGTTTTTT. It translates to CASTTWGGELFF.